Below, 12 T cell receptor beta chains from the same sample are listed, as sequenced in a study of T cells in Graves' hyperthyroidism and ophthalmopathy. TCR beta CDR3 regions were amplified from RNA transcripts. Using the HTBI primer set, a first-round RT-PCR was run on the TCR CDR3. TCRdb processed the multiplex PCR reads anew with MiXCR; each CDR3 protein has one entry. The sample has some 550,000 distinct CDR3 sequences; 16% are singletons. The sample was blood. The receptors were sampled from a woman aged 40-49 years with Graves' ophthalmopathy.

The chain is built from TRBV5-1 and TRBJ2-7; 12 bases map to TRBD1. Germline V gene data show CDR1 as SGHRS and CDR2 as YFSETQ. This CDR3 is built from 15 residues. The trim removed 4 bases at V and 2 bases at J, leaving 4 bases unmatched. The CDR3 DNA is TGCGCCAGCAGCCCGGGACAGGGGGCACCCTACGAGCAGTACTTC. Translated: CASSPGQGAPYEQYF.

This clonotype was detected a few times. The rearrangement links TRBV12-3 or TRBV12-4 to TRBJ2-1, with D possibly TRBD2 on 5 matching bases. The length of the CDR3 is 16 residues. V was cut by 7 bases and J by 7 bases, with 23 bases left in between. The CDR3: CASNPATGILFNEQFF. As DNA, the CDR3 is TGTGCCAGCAACCCAGCCACCGGGATTCTCTTTAATGAGCAGTTCTTC.

The rearrangement joins TRBV10-3 to TRBJ2-5, with 14 bases fitting TRBD2. The CDR3 totals 17 residues. Germline V gives CDR1 ENHRY, CDR2 SYGVKD. V gave up 3 bases and J gave up 7 bases; unmatched junction bases: 10. The CDR3 bases are TGTGCCATCAGTGATAGGACTAGCGGGAGGACAGGGGGGACCCAGTACTTC. It is translated as CAISDRTSGRTGGTQYF.

This clonotype was recorded at least ten times. The chain links TRBV28 to TRBJ2-7; 10 nucleotides match TRBD1. This CDR3 has 14 amino acids. After removal of 6 bases from V and 5 bases from J, the junction contained 7 bases not matched to a gene. CDR1 MDHEN and CDR2 SYDVKM come from the germline V gene. The CDR3 region has the DNA TGTGCCAGCAGATCCGGGACAGGGGATCACGAGCAGTACTTC. It translates to CASRSGTGDHEQYF.

This clonotype was recorded many times. This rearrangement joins TRBV3-1 to TRBJ1-1, with D unresolved. CDR3 length: 13 amino acids. V dropped 1 base and J dropped 3 bases, with 6 bases sitting between them. Germline values: CDR1 LGHDT, CDR2 YNNKEL (reference sequence). The CDR3 sequence: CASSQVGYTEAFF. DNA of the CDR3: TGTGCCAGCAGCCAAGTGGGCTACACTGAAGCTTTCTTT. Variable domain in full (rest from reference TRBV3-1 and TRBJ1-1): DTAVSQTPKYLVTQMGNDKSIKCEQNLGHDTMYWYKQDSKKFLKIMFSYNNKELIINETVPNRFSPKSPDKAHLNLHINSLELGDSAVYFCASSQVGYTEAFFGQGTRLTVV.

This clonotype appeared many times. This chain connects TRBV2 to TRBJ2-1; D gene ambiguous. Trimming took 2 bases from V and 4 from J, leaving 3 bases between them. Germline CDR1 and CDR2: SNHLY and FYNNEI. The CDR3 has 12 residues. The CDR3 DNA sequence: TGTGCCAGCAGTGAATTGTACAATGAGCAGTTCTTC. Translation: CASSELYNEQFF.

This chain joins TRBV4-1 and TRBJ1-2, with TRBD1 matching 10 bases. Germline CDR1 MGHRA, CDR2 YSYEKL. V lost 8 bases and J lost 8; bases outside the gene matches: 14. This CDR3 spans 15 amino acids. The CDR3 loop reads CASGPYQTGGRGYTF. CDR3 in DNA: TGCGCCAGCGGACCATACCAGACAGGGGGCAGGGGCTACACCTTC.

V and J are TRBV28 and TRBJ2-1; 7 nucleotides agree with TRBD2. Losses at the gene ends were 7 bases for V and 9 bases for J; bases not matched to a gene: 21. Germline V gene sequence: CDR1 MDHEN, CDR2 SYDVKM. The CDR3 runs 17 residues. The CDR3 is CASTPLGEGPGSREQFF. CDR3 coding DNA: TGTGCCAGCACCCCCCTGGGGGAGGGCCCGGGATCACGTGAGCAGTTCTTC.

In its sample, this clonotype was seen many times. CDR3 protein: CASSLGLRYNEQFF. The CDR3 bases are TGTGCCAGCAGTTTAGGGCTCCGCTACAATGAGCAGTTCTTC. The V call is TRBV27, the J call TRBJ2-1; no definite D call. Trimming cost V 2 bases and J 3 bases, with 8 bases left between them. The V gene's germline CDR1 is MNHEY and CDR2 SMNVEV (reference sequence). CDR3 size: 14 residues.

The chain has TRBV20-1 and TRBJ2-1; 13 positions match TRBD2. The CDR3 consists of 19 residues. CDR1 is DFQATT, CDR2 SNEGSKA, per germline (reference sequence). Trimming took 1 base from V and 0 from J; bases not matched to a gene: 9. The chain's CDR3 is CSARVWTSGGLRSYNEQFF. CDR3 nucleotides: TGCAGTGCTAGAGTGTGGACTAGCGGGGGACTCCGCTCCTACAATGAGCAGTTCTTC.

The CDR3: CASSSPVPNQPQHF. For the CDR3, the DNA is TGTGCCAGCAGTTCCCCAGTTCCTAATCAGCCCCAGCATTTT. The chain has TRBV6-2 or TRBV6-3 and TRBJ1-5; D is unclear. V was cut by 4 bases and J by 4 bases, with 11 bases left in between. There are 14 residues in the CDR3. The germline CDR1 and CDR2 sequences are MNHEY and SVGEGT.

This clonotype came up a few times. V usage is TRBV29-1 and J usage is TRBJ2-5; 12 bases map to TRBD2. The J segment lost 3 bases and the V segment lost 3 bases, leaving 5 bases of the junction unmatched. The germline V gene encodes CDR1 SQVTM and CDR2 ANQGSEA. This CDR3 spans 15 amino acids. As DNA, the CDR3 is TGCAGCGTTGAGGGACGGACTAGCGGGAAAGAGACCCAGTACTTC. Translated, it gives CSVEGRTSGKETQYF.